This T cell receptor (beta chain) was observed in a study of graft-versus-host responses after intestinal transplantation. Overall study context: Recipients uniformly received anti-thymocyte globulin induction, followed by tacrolimus and steroids for approximately 3 years. General study results and limits: High graft-versus-host to host-versus-graft T cell clonal ratios marked allografts of patients with graft-donor macrochimerism. The authors found GvH clones in recipient marrow, some appearing first in ileum or blood.

The method was immunoSEQ multiplex PCR; TCRdb's version includes in-frame clones alone and lacks a portion of them. The sample holds about 28,000 clones, 70% to 85% seen once. A note on this clone: The antigen remains undetermined.

Sequences were derived from unstimulated CD8+ T cells sorted from spleen or lymph node cells, sampled before intestinal transplant. This sequence was found in a human donor who received an intestinal transplant.

DNA for the CDR3: TGTGCCAGCAGTTTATCGAGAGGGGGCGGCTACACCTTC. Residues: CASSLSRGGGYTF. The chain carries TRBV27 and TRBJ1-2, with 7 nucleotides matching TRBD1. CDR1 and CDR2 from the germline V gene are MNHEY and SMNVEV (reference sequence). With 0 bases clipped from V and 8 bases from J, the junction kept 3 bases outside the gene matches. CDR3 size: 13 residues.